Listed below are T cell receptor beta chains from one sample, sequenced in a study of sequential checkpoint blockade in melanoma. The assay was immunoSEQ multiplex PCR, and TCRdb's table has in-frame clones only and misses some. Among 37,000 or so clones listed, more than 25% were seen once. This specimen was tumor tissue (inferred from file names), taken from a patient given nivolumab and ipilimumab in sequence. All receptors come from a human donor with melanoma. Each CDR3 is given with its conserved first and last residue. A D gene is named only where the DNA matches it firmly. Rows give clone size only sometimes, using once, few, many, or a class for an expanded clone.

D: -
V: TRBV19
size: -
J: TRBJ2-2
DNA: TGTGCCAGTAGTATAGGGACTCTCCTCCTCACCGGGGAGCTGTTTTTT
CDR3: CASSIGTLLLTGELFF

D: -
V: TRBV6-8
size: -
J: TRBJ2-3
DNA: TGTGCCAGCAGTTACTCGAGGGGAGATACGCAGTATTTT
CDR3: CASSYSRGDTQYF

D: -
V: TRBV1
size: -
J: TRBJ1-5
DNA: TGCGCCAGCAGCCAAGTCCTCAGTCAGCCCCAGCATTTT
CDR3: CASSQVLSQPQHF

D: -
V: TRBV6-8
size: -
J: TRBJ1-5
DNA: TGTGCCAGCAGTTACACACAGTCTGCCAATCAGCCCCAGCATTTT
CDR3: CASSYTQSANQPQHF

D: -
V: TRBV5-1
size: -
J: TRBJ1-1
DNA: TGCGCCAGCAGCAAAGAACAAGGGAACATGAACACTGAAGCTTTCTTT
CDR3: CASSKEQGNMNTEAFF

D: -
V: TRBV19
size: -
J: TRBJ2-1
DNA: TGTGCCAGTAGTAAGGGGGATACGCAAAATGAGCAGTTCTTC
CDR3: CASSKGDTQNEQFF

D: -
V: TRBV6-8
size: few
J: TRBJ1-2
DNA: TGTGCCAGCAGTGACGGGGGAGGTGGCTACACCTTC
CDR3: CASSDGGGGYTF

D: -
V: TRBV7-6
size: many
J: TRBJ1-1
DNA: TGTGCCAGCATCCCCGCACCGGGTTTTAGGGAAGCTTTCTTT
CDR3: CASIPAPGFREAFF

D: -
V: TRBV1
size: -
J: TRBJ2-7
DNA: TGCGCCAGCAGCCAACCCGACAGGGGGCAGGGGCTGAGCTCCTACGAGCAGTACTTC
CDR3: CASSQPDRGQGLSSYEQYF

D: -
V: TRBV30
size: -
J: TRBJ1-5
DNA: TGTGCCTGGAGTAACAGGGCCTTGCCCCAGCATTTT
CDR3: CAWSNRALPQHF

D: TRBD1
V: TRBV9
size: medium-sized
J: TRBJ1-1
DNA: TGTGCCAGCAGCGCTAATGAGGACAGGCCCAACACTGAAGCTTTCTTT
CDR3: CASSANEDRPNTEAFF

D: -
V: TRBV5-1
size: -
J: TRBJ2-1
DNA: TGCGCCAGCAGCTTGGGGGGATGGGACAATGAGCAGTTCTTC
CDR3: CASSLGGWDNEQFF

D: -
V: TRBV11-3
size: few
J: TRBJ1-1
DNA: TGTGCCAGCAGCTTAGACAGGGTGGGAAACACTGAAGCTTTCTTT
CDR3: CASSLDRVGNTEAFF

D: -
V: TRBV7-4
size: many
J: TRBJ2-7
DNA: TGTGCCAGCAGCTTAGTAATCCCCTACGAGCAGTACTTC
CDR3: CASSLVIPYEQYF

D: -
V: TRBV9
size: -
J: TRBJ1-2
DNA: TGTGCCAGCAGTGTATCAGGGAAGGATGGCTACACCTTC
CDR3: CASSVSGKDGYTF

D: -
V: TRBV5-1
size: -
J: TRBJ2-5
DNA: TGCGCCAGCAGCTTGGGACTAGTACAAGAGACCCAGTACTTC
CDR3: CASSLGLVQETQYF

D: TRBD1
V: TRBV29-1
size: -
J: TRBJ1-2
DNA: TGCAGCGTTGCGGTACAGGGGATTGGGGGCTACACCTTC
CDR3: CSVAVQGIGGYTF

D: TRBD1
V: TRBV9
size: many
J: TRBJ2-1
DNA: TGTGCCAGCAGCGTAGCCCTCGTCGGTCAGGGGGCATCCTACAATGAGCAGTTCTTC
CDR3: CASSVALVGQGASYNEQFF

D: TRBD1
V: TRBV30
size: -
J: TRBJ1-5
DNA: TGTGCCTGGAGGGGACAGGTGGGTCAGCCCCAGCATTTT
CDR3: CAWRGQVGQPQHF

D: TRBD1
V: TRBV11-3
size: -
J: TRBJ2-7
DNA: TGTGCCAGCAGCCCTGGGACAGGGGGTTCCTACGAGCAGTACTTC
CDR3: CASSPGTGGSYEQYF

D: -
V: TRBV30
size: few
J: TRBJ2-5
DNA: TGTGCAATGGGGCCAGGTCACCAAGAGACCCAGTACTTC
CDR3: CAMGPGHQETQYF

D: -
V: TRBV12-5
size: many
J: TRBJ2-7
DNA: TGTGCCACCCGGGACGGCTACGAGCAGTACTTC
CDR3: CATRDGYEQYF

D: -
V: TRBV6-8
size: few
J: TRBJ2-3
DNA: TGTGCCAGCAGTTACTCGACGAGCACAGATACGCAGTATTTT
CDR3: CASSYSTSTDTQYF

D: -
V: TRBV5-1
size: -
J: TRBJ1-1
DNA: TGCGCCAGCAGCTTGGTAACCCAGCTGGCTGAAGCTTTCTTT
CDR3: CASSLVTQLAEAFF

D: -
V: TRBV28
size: -
J: TRBJ2-5
DNA: TGTGCCAGCAGGGATAGCGCGGGGGCTTTACAAGAGACCCAGTACTTC
CDR3: CASRDSAGALQETQYF

D: -
V: TRBV19
size: few
J: TRBJ1-2
DNA: TGTGCCATAAGGAGTCCCGGTCGGGGCTACACCTTC
CDR3: CAIRSPGRGYTF

D: TRBD1
V: TRBV30
size: once
J: TRBJ2-4
DNA: TGTGCCTGGGGGACAGTAAACATTCAGTACTTC
CDR3: CAWGTVNIQYF

D: TRBD2
V: TRBV9
size: -
J: TRBJ2-3
DNA: TGTGCCAGCAGGGTGACTAGCGGCGCAGATACGCAGTATTTT
CDR3: CASRVTSGADTQYF

D: -
V: TRBV11-3
size: few
J: TRBJ2-3
DNA: TGTGCCAGCAGCTATTTTTCCCCCGGGGGAGATACGCAGTATTTT
CDR3: CASSYFSPGGDTQYF

D: -
V: TRBV28
size: -
J: TRBJ2-7
DNA: TGTGCCAGCAGTCCAGACTCGGGCCCTACGACCTACGAGCAGTACTTC
CDR3: CASSPDSGPTTYEQYF

D: TRBD2
V: TRBV11-3
size: few
J: TRBJ2-1
DNA: TGTGCCAGCAGCTTAGATCGAGCGGGAGGGCCACGGGGTGAGCAGTTCTTC
CDR3: CASSLDRAGGPRGEQFF

D: -
V: TRBV5-1
size: -
J: TRBJ2-1
DNA: TGCGCCAGCAGCTTGGTCTCAAGTCCCTACAATGAGCAGTTCTTC
CDR3: CASSLVSSPYNEQFF

D: -
V: TRBV11-3
size: few
J: TRBJ1-4
DNA: TGTGCCAGCAGCCCGGCGACGGATACCCTTAATGAAAAACTGTTTTTT
CDR3: CASSPATDTLNEKLFF

D: -
V: TRBV9
size: -
J: TRBJ2-5
DNA: TGTGCCAGCAGTGGGTACAGGTTCGGGGAGACCCAGTACTTC
CDR3: CASSGYRFGETQYF

D: TRBD1
V: TRBV11-3
size: few
J: TRBJ2-7
DNA: TGTGCCAGCAGCTTCCGGGACAGGGTCGACGAGCAGTACTTC
CDR3: CASSFRDRVDEQYF

D: TRBD2
V: TRBV18
size: -
J: TRBJ2-1
DNA: TGTGCCAGCAGCGACCCGGGGGGAGCCTACAATGAGCAGTTCTTC
CDR3: CASSDPGGAYNEQFF

D: TRBD2
V: TRBV6-8
size: -
J: TRBJ2-7
DNA: TGTGCCAGCAGTTATCTAGCGGCGGGCGAGCAGTACTTC
CDR3: CASSYLAAGEQYF

D: -
V: TRBV6-8
size: few
J: TRBJ2-5
DNA: TGTGCCAGCAGCAAAAAGGGCGAGTCCCAGTACTTC
CDR3: CASSKKGESQYF

D: -
V: TRBV7-6
size: many
J: TRBJ1-1
DNA: TGTGCCAGCAGCTTGGTCCGGATAAACACTGAAGCTTTCTTT
CDR3: CASSLVRINTEAFF

D: TRBD1
V: TRBV30
size: few
J: TRBJ2-1
DNA: TGTGCCTGGAGTGTTTGGACAGGGGGAAATGAGCAGTTCTTC
CDR3: CAWSVWTGGNEQFF

D: TRBD1
V: TRBV6-8
size: -
J: TRBJ1-1
DNA: TGTGCCATCGGAGACAGGGTTGGGTGGACTGAAGCTTTCTTT
CDR3: CAIGDRVGWTEAFF

D: -
V: TRBV25-1
size: -
J: TRBJ2-2
DNA: TGTGCCAGCAGTGAAAGGAACACCGGGGAGCTGTTTTTT
CDR3: CASSERNTGELFF

D: TRBD1
V: TRBV29-1
size: -
J: TRBJ2-7
DNA: TGCAGCGTTGAAGTCCGGGACAGGGGAGACGAGCAGTACTTC
CDR3: CSVEVRDRGDEQYF

D: -
V: TRBV18
size: -
J: TRBJ1-1
DNA: TGTGCCAGCTCACCGGAAGGGGGGAACACTGAAGCTTTCTTT
CDR3: CASSPEGGNTEAFF

D: -
V: TRBV5-1
size: -
J: TRBJ2-2
DNA: TGCGCCAGCAGCTCCTTAGCGGTATCTGACGCCGGGGAGCTGTTTTTT
CDR3: CASSSLAVSDAGELFF

D: -
V: TRBV18
size: -
J: TRBJ2-7
DNA: TGTGCCAGCTCACCACGGATCAGTCTCCTATACGAGCAGTACTTC
CDR3: CASSPRISLLYEQYF

D: TRBD2
V: TRBV19
size: -
J: TRBJ2-3
DNA: TGTGCCAGTAGTATCTTGGCGGGAGGTCGCTCTAGCACAGATACGCAGTATTTT
CDR3: CASSILAGGRSSTDTQYF

D: -
V: TRBV11-3
size: many
J: TRBJ1-4
DNA: TGTGCCAGCAGTTTTACTGGAGCTAATGAAAAACTGTTTTTT
CDR3: CASSFTGANEKLFF

D: TRBD2
V: TRBV10-3
size: -
J: TRBJ2-3
DNA: TGTGCCATCAGTGAGCTAGGAGCGGGGGGGCAGGATACGCAGTATTTT
CDR3: CAISELGAGGQDTQYF

D: -
V: TRBV9
size: many
J: TRBJ1-3
DNA: TGTGCCAGCAGCGTATCACCCTCTGGAAACACCATATATTTT
CDR3: CASSVSPSGNTIYF

D: TRBD1
V: TRBV5-1
size: once
J: TRBJ1-1
DNA: TGCGCCAGCAGCTCTGACAGGGCAGTCACTGAAGCTTTCTTT
CDR3: CASSSDRAVTEAFF

D: TRBD1
V: TRBV11-3
size: -
J: TRBJ2-3
DNA: TGTGCCAGCAGCTGGACAGGGACCACAGATACGCAGTATTTT
CDR3: CASSWTGTTDTQYF

D: TRBD1
V: TRBV6-8
size: few
J: TRBJ2-2
DNA: TGTGCCATCAGCTACCCTGTCGGGACAGGGACCGGGGAGCTGTTTTTT
CDR3: CAISYPVGTGTGELFF

D: -
V: TRBV10-2
size: -
J: TRBJ2-3
DNA: TGCGCCAGCAGTGATTCCCAGGGTAAGGGCGGCACAGATACGCAGTATTTT
CDR3: CASSDSQGKGGTDTQYF

D: -
V: TRBV28
size: -
J: TRBJ2-3
DNA: TGTGCCAGCAGTTTAGCCCAAGGCACAGATACGCAGTATTTT
CDR3: CASSLAQGTDTQYF

D: -
V: TRBV18
size: -
J: TRBJ1-5
DNA: TGTGCCAGCTCACCAGATCGAGTAGGGCAGACCCAGCATTTT
CDR3: CASSPDRVGQTQHF

D: TRBD2
V: TRBV6-8
size: few
J: TRBJ2-7
DNA: TGTGCCAGCAGTTACTCGCCTAGCGGCTCCTACGAGCAGTACTTC
CDR3: CASSYSPSGSYEQYF

D: -
V: TRBV15
size: few
J: TRBJ2-1
DNA: TGTGCCACCAGCAGAGGCGGGAAGAACAATGAGCAGTTCTTC
CDR3: CATSRGGKNNEQFF